A single sample gave rise to the 22 T cell receptor beta chains below, sequenced in a study of T cells expressing NK-cell markers. TCRdb reprocessed the 5' RACE reads and stores each CDR3 protein as one record, lacking DNA. The sample yields about 160,000 distinct CDR3 sequences, of which the top ten take up around a sixth. The specimen sequenced was blood T cells: a sorted CD56 or NKG2C T cell subset, CD4+ or CD8+ T cells, or bulk PBMC T cells (not recorded which). These receptors all stem from a woman between 18 and 70 years old in good health.

CDR3 sequence reads: CASSLRSSYNEQFF. J is TRBJ2-1 and V is TRBV18. Germline V gene lookup returns CDR1 KGHSH and CDR2 LQKENI. This CDR3 spans 14 amino acids. The complete variable domain, with remaining parts taken from reference TRBV18 and TRBJ2-1, reads NAGVMQNPRHLVRRRGQEARLRCSPMKGHSHVYWYRQLPEEGLKFMVYLQKENIIDESGMPKERFSAEFPKEGPSILRIQQVVRGDSAAYFCASSLRSSYNEQFFGPGTRLTVL.

The V gene is TRBV20-1, the J gene TRBJ1-6; checking the TCRdb D call of TRBD1 is not possible without DNA. There are 15 residues in the CDR3. Looked up from germline, CDR1 is DFQATT and CDR2 is SNEGSKA (reference sequence). CDR3 loop: CSARDRDRGDSPLHF.

V and J are TRBV20-1 and TRBJ1-5. The germline V gene has CDR1 DFQATT and CDR2 SNEGSKA (reference sequence). There are 14 residues in the CDR3. CDR3 protein: CSASAGLSNQPQHF.

This sequence joins TRBV29-1 and TRBJ2-4; no DNA is available, so the TRBD1 call from TCRdb remains unchecked. The CDR3 has 15 residues. The germline V gene has CDR1 SQVTM and CDR2 ANQGSEA. The CDR3: CSAAKGNGFGNIQYF.

The chain carries TRBV11-1 and TRBJ2-1; the D call from TCRdb, TRBD2, cannot be confirmed without DNA. CDR1 and CDR2 (germline): SGHAT, FQDESV (reference sequence). CDR3 length: 14 residues. CDR3 sequence reads: CASRNREGGNEQFF.

V gene TRBV12-3 or TRBV12-4 combines with J gene TRBJ2-2; TCRdb's D call of TRBD2 is untestable without DNA. CDR3 length: 15 amino acids. CDR3 in amino acids: CASSWSGRGTGELFF.

The chain couples TRBV6-5 to TRBJ2-3. CDR3 length equals 16 residues. Germline CDR1 MNHEY, CDR2 SVGAGI. The CDR3 protein is CASSHGLAAGTDTQYF.

The chain has TRBV12-3 or TRBV12-4 and TRBJ1-1; the D call of TRBD1 rests on TCRdb alone, since no DNA is present to check it. This CDR3 has 14 residues. The CDR3 is CASTNTGRNTEAFF.

V and J are TRBV4-2 and TRBJ2-2; the D call of TRBD1 rests on TCRdb alone, since no DNA is present to check it. The CDR3 sequence is 17 residues long. The germline V gene has CDR1 LGHNA and CDR2 YNFKEQ. The CDR3 spells CASSQVRTRGGTGELFF.

The rearrangement links TRBV12-3 or TRBV12-4 to TRBJ1-6. The CDR3 has 13 residues. The CDR3 here is CASSFLINSPLHF.

V and J are TRBV10-3 and TRBJ1-4. Germline CDR1 reads ENHRY; CDR2 reads SYGVKD. The CDR3 is 14 residues long. This CDR3 is CAIRSTGTGEKLFF.

The gene calls are TRBV27 and TRBJ1-5; TCRdb's D call, TRBD1, is unchecked because there is no DNA. Per germline, CDR1 MNHEY and CDR2 SMNVEV (reference sequence). The CDR3 runs 17 residues. The CDR3 loop reads CASSKLDGTASNQPQHF.

This chain links TRBV7-3 with TRBJ2-1; lacking DNA, the TRBD2 call made by TCRdb goes unchecked. This CDR3 spans 15 amino acids. Germline V gene data show CDR1 as SGHTA and CDR2 as FQGTGA. CDR3 sequence: CASSLAGGFYNEQFF.

This chain uses TRBV11-2 with TRBJ2-5. Germline loops: CDR1 SGHAT, CDR2 FQNNGV. CDR3 size: 15 residues. CDR3 loop: CASSLDLLMIETQYF.

The chain combines TRBV7-2 with TRBJ1-2; TCRdb proposes TRBD1, but this gene call is untestable without DNA. Germline V gene lookup returns CDR1 SGHTA and CDR2 FQGNSA. The CDR3 totals 14 residues. CDR3 protein: CASSPPRQLYGYTF.

The chain couples TRBV3-1 to TRBJ1-4; the D call of TRBD1 rests on TCRdb alone, since no DNA is present to check it. The germline gives CDR1 LGHDT, CDR2 YNNKEL (reference sequence). The CDR3 runs to 16 residues. This chain's CDR3 is CASSHMTGSFYEKLFF.

The chain has TRBV7-8 and TRBJ2-2; TCRdb gives TRBD2 as the D gene, but with no DNA this cannot be confirmed. The CDR3 consists of 16 residues. Germline V gene lookup returns CDR1 SGHVS and CDR2 FQNEAQ. The CDR3 protein is CASSLATSLYTGELFF. Drawing the rest from reference TRBV7-8 and TRBJ2-2, the complete variable domain is GAGVSQSPRYKVAKRGQDVALRCDPISGHVSLFWYQQALGQGPEFLTYFQNEAQLDKSGLPSDRFFAERPEGSVSTLKIQRTQQEDSAVYLCASSLATSLYTGELFFGEGSRLTVL.

The chain links TRBV5-5 to TRBJ2-7; TCRdb's D gene call, TRBD2, goes unchecked for lack of DNA. This CDR3 is built from 12 residues. CDR1 and CDR2 (germline): SGHKS, YYEKEE (reference sequence). The CDR3 reads CASRLAGNEQYF.

The chain carries TRBV5-1 and TRBJ2-5; TCRdb picks TRBD1, but there is no DNA to check that call. The CDR3 consists of 15 residues. CDR1 and CDR2 (germline): SGHRS, YFSETQ. CDR3 region: CASSTAQRSQETQYF.

CDR3 sequence reads: CATTRDEGNTIYF. The chain links TRBV10-3 to TRBJ1-3. CDR3 size: 13 residues. Germline V CDR1 and CDR2: ENHRY, SYGVKD.

V and J are TRBV6-1 and TRBJ2-1; no DNA is available, so the TRBD1 call from TCRdb remains unchecked. The CDR3 contains 13 residues. Per the germline V gene, CDR1 is MNHNS and CDR2 is SASEGT. The CDR3 is CASRDRGVDEQFF.

This chain links TRBV12-3 or TRBV12-4 with TRBJ1-6; TCRdb calls TRBD1, which cannot be checked without DNA. The CDR3 totals 14 residues. The chain's CDR3 is CASSPGPLNSPLHF.